The 5 T cell receptor beta chains given below trace back to one sample, sequenced in a study of blood T cell repertoires in COVID-19. TCRdb's copy holds only in-frame clones and misses some; the assay was immunoSEQ multiplex PCR. The table lists 80,000 or so clones, 91% of them singletons, with 1.9% in the top ten. The sample was peripheral blood. All receptors derive from a woman between 50 and 59 years old in a cohort sampled during active COVID-19.

This chain links TRBV4-1 with TRBJ1-3, with TRBD1 identical over 7 bases. The junction had 1 base not matched to a gene; V was cut back by 2 bases and J by 3 bases. This CDR3 has 14 amino acids. Germline V lookup: CDR1 MGHRA, CDR2 YSYEKL. The CDR3 protein is CASSQHRGGNTIYF. DNA for the CDR3: TGCGCCAGCAGCCAACACAGGGGTGGAAACACCATATATTTT.

This clone was detected once. This chain joins TRBV5-6 and TRBJ1-3, with 7 bases identical to TRBD1. The CDR3 runs 16 residues. Germline-derived CDR1 and CDR2 are SGHDT and YYEEEE. With 4 bases clipped from V and 0 bases from J, the junction kept 7 bases outside the gene matches. The CDR3 protein is CASSLPGDSSGNTIYF. The CDR3 nucleotides are TGTGCCAGCAGCCTGCCAGGGGACAGCTCTGGAAACACCATATATTTT.

The chain recombines TRBV19 with TRBJ2-3; 9 positions agree with TRBD1. The CDR3 runs to 13 residues. Germline V gene data show CDR1 as LNHDA and CDR2 as SQIVND (reference sequence). Losses at the gene ends were 3 bases for V and 9 bases for J; bases not matched to a gene: 4. CDR3 loop: CASSIGQGKTQYF. In nucleotides, the CDR3 is TGTGCCAGTAGTATTGGACAGGGGAAGACGCAGTATTTT.

V and J are TRBV7-9 and TRBJ1-1; D ambiguous. The CDR3 loop spans 15 amino acids. Trimming left V 1 base short and J 1 base short, with 10 bases between. CDR1 is SEHNR, CDR2 FQNEAQ, per germline (reference sequence). CDR3 sequence: CASSLVPSENTEAFF. The CDR3 nucleotides read TGTGCCAGCAGCTTAGTCCCAAGCGAGAACACTGAAGCTTTCTTT.

The CDR3 nucleotides are TGTGCCAGCAGAGGCGGAGCGGGAGGGCCCTCCTACAATGAGCAGTTCTTC. It yields the protein CASRGGAGGPSYNEQFF. The chain joins TRBV3-1 (or the pseudogene TRBV3-2) to TRBJ2-1, with 10 positions matching TRBD2. Trimming at V came to 6 bases and at J to 0 bases, leaving 8 bases not matched to a gene. Germline V gives CDR1 LGHDT, CDR2 YNNKEL (reference sequence). CDR3 length: 17 residues.